This T cell receptor (beta chain) appears in the sequencing data of a study of monozygotic twins with inflammatory bowel disease. UMIs that had a 6-nucleotide sample barcode were put in using template switching. TCRdb re-called the 5' RACE reads and catalogs CDR3 proteins one per entry, DNA excluded. Its clone listing holds 350,000 to 550,000 distinct CDR3 sequences. CDR1 SQVTM and CDR2 ANQGSEA come from the germline V gene. This CDR3 is 14 amino acids long. Material for sequencing was blood. This receptor was identified in a human donor with ulcerative colitis or Crohn's disease, or a healthy co-twin of an affected twin (not recorded which). The chain combines TRBV29-1 with TRBJ2-2. CDR3 residues: CSVRILANTGELFF.